The clone carrying this TCR beta chain has at least ten counts. Its specificity is unknown. This entry belongs to a study of T cell repertoires in cytomegalovirus infection. Study-wide background: TCR beta signatures that were public indicated CMV infection and matching HLA type.

TCRdb used MiXCR to reprocess the reads, holding one entry per CDR3 protein. The sample lists some 300,000 distinct CDR3 sequences, around 15% occurring once. Study-wide findings and caveats: Across the ex vivo response, the dominant clonotypes were HLA-C-restricted CMV-specific TCR beta clonotypes.

This clonotype was sampled from a human donor in good health (CMV status not recorded). Some clones in this sample may be carry-over from other donors' samples. The sample was PBMCs.

In DNA, the CDR3 is TGTGCCAGCAGTTACGGGAGTGGGGCAGATACGCAGTATTTT. Translating it yields CASSYGSGADTQYF. This chain connects TRBV6-2 or TRBV6-3 to TRBJ2-3; perhaps TRBD2 as D (5 bases). There are 14 residues in the CDR3. Trimming removed 2 bases from V and 4 bases from J, with 10 bases in between. Germline-derived CDR1 and CDR2 are MNHEY and SVGEGT.